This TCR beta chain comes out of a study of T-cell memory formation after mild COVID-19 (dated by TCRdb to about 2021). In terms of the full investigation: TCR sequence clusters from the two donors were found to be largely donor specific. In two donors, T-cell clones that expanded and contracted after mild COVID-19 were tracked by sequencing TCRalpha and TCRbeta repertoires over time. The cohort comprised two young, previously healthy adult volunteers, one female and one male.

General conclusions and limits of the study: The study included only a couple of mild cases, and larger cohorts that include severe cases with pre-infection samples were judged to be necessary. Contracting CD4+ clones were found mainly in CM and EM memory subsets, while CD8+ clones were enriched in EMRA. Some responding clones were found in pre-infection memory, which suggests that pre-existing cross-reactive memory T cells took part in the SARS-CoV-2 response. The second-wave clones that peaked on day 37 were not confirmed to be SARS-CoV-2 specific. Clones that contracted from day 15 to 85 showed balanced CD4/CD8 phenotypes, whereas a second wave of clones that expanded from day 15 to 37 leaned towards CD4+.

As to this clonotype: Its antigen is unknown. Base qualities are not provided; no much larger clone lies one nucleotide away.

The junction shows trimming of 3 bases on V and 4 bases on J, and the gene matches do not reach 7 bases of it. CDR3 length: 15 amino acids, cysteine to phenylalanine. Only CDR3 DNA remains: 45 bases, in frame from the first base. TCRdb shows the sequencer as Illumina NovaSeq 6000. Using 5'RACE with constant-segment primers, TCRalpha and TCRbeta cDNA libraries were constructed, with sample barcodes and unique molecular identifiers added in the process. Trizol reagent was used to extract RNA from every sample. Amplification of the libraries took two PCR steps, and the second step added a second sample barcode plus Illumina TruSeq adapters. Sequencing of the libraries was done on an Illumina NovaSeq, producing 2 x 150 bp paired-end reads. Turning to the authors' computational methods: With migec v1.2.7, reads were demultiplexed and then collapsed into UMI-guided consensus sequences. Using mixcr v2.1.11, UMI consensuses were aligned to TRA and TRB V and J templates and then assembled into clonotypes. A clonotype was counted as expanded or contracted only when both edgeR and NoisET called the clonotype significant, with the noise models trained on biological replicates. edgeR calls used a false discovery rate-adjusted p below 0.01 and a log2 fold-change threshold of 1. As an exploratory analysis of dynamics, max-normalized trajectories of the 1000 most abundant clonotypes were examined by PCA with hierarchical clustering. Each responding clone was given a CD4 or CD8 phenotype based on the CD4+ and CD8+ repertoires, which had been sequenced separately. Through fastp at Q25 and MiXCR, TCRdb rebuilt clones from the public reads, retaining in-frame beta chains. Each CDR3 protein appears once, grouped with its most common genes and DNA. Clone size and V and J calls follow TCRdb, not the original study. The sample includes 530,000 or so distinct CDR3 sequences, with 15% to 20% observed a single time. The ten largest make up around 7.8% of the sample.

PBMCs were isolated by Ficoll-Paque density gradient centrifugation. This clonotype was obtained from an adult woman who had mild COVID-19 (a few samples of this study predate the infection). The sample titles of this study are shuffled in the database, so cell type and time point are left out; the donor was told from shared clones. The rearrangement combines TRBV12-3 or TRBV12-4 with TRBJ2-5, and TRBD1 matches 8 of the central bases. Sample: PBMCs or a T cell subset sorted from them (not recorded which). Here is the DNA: TGTGCCAGCAGTTTGGGTCAGGGGGCAATAGAGACCCAGTACTTC. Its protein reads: CASSLGQGAIETQYF.